This TCR beta chain was captured by sequencing in a study of blood T cell repertoires in COVID-19. Study context: Material from acute and convalescent COVID-19 was sourced from the United States, Italy and Spain. Nucleic acid was either cDNA or gDNA, and it came from T cells, B-cell-depleted T cells, or PBMCs.

This CDR3 spans 21 amino acids. CDR1 is ENHRY, CDR2 SYGVKD, per germline. J was trimmed by 0 bases and V by 6 bases; bases with no gene match: 18. Someone with COVID-19 had been met by exposed participants within 2 weeks before study entry. Produced via immunoSEQ multiplex PCR; TCRdb's table is partial and in-frame only. The profile covers some 320,000 clones, with 85% appearing a single time and approximately 1.9% taken by the ten largest. The chain links TRBV10-3 to TRBJ2-6, with 9 bases fitting TRBD2. The sequencing input was PBMCs or T cells enriched from blood (not recorded which). The TCR comes from a woman in her twenties or thirties who had been exposed to COVID-19. CDR3 in amino acids: CAIRPRTSGYNNSSGANVLTF. In DNA form, the CDR3 reads TGTGCCATCAGGCCCCGAACTAGCGGGTATAATAATTCCTCTGGGGCCAACGTCCTGACTTTC.